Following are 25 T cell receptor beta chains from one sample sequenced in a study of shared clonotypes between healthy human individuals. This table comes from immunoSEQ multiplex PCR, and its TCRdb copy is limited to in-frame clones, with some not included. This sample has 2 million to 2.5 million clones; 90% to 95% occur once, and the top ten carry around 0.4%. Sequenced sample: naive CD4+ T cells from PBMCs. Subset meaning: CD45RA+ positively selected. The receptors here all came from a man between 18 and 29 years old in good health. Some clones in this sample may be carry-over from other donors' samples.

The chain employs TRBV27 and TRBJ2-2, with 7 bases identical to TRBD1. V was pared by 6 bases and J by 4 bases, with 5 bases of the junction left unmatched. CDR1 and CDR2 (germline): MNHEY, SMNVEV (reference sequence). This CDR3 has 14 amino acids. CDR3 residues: CASSDRVGTGELFF. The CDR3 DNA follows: TGTGCCAGCAGCGACAGGGTGGGCACCGGGGAGCTGTTTTTT.

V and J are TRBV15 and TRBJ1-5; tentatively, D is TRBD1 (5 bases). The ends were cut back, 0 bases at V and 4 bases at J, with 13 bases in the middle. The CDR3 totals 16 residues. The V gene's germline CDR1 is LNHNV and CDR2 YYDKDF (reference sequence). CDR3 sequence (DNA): TGTGCCACCAGCAGAGATCGGAGCAGGGTGAATCAGCCCCAGCATTTT. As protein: CATSRDRSRVNQPQHF.

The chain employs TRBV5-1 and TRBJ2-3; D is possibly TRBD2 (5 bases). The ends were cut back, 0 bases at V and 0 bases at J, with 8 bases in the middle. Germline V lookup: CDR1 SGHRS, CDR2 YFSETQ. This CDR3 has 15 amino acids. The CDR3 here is CASSLALASTDTQYF. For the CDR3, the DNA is TGCGCCAGCAGCTTGGCCCTAGCCAGCACAGATACGCAGTATTTT. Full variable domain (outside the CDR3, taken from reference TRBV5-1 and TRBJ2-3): KAGVTQTPRYLIKTRGQQVTLSCSPISGHRSVSWYQQTPGQGLQFLFEYFSETQRNKGNFPGRFSGRQFSNSRSEMNVSTLELGDSALYLCASSLALASTDTQYFGPGTRLTVL.

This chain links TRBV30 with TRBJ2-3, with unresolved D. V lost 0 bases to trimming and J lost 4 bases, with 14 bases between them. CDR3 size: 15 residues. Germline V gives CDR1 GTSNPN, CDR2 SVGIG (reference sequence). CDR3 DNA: TGTGCCTGGAGTGTACGCCCCGCCTGGGCAGATACGCAGTATTTT. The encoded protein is CAWSVRPAWADTQYF.

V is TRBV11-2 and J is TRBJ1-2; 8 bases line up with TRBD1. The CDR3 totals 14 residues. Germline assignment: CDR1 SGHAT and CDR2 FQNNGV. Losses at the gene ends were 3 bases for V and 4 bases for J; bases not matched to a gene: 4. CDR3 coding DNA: TGTGCCAGCAGCTTCTCAGGGGGCCTCTATGGCTACACCTTC. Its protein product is CASSFSGGLYGYTF.

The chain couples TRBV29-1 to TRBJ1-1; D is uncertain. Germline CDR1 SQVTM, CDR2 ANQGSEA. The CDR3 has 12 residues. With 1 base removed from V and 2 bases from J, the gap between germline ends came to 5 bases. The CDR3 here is CSVEGHNTEAFF. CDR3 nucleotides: TGCAGCGTTGAAGGGCACAACACTGAAGCTTTCTTT.

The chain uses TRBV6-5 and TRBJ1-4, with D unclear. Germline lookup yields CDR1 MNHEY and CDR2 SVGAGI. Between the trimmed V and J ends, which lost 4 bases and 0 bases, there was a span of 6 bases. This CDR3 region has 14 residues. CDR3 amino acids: CASSSVATNEKLFF. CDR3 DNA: TGTGCCAGCAGTTCCGTTGCAACTAATGAAAAACTGTTTTTT.

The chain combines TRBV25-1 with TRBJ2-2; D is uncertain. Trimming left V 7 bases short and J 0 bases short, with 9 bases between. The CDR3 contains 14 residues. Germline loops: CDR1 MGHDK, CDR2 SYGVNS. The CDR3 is CASTGSSNTGELFF. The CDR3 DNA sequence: TGTGCCAGCACCGGATCATCGAACACCGGGGAGCTGTTTTTT.

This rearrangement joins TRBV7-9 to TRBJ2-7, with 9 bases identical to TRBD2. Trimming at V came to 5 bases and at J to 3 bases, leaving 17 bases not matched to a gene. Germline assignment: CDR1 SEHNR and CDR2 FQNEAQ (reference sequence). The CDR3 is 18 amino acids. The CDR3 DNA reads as TGTGCCAGCAGCCCCGACGCTCTGGCGGGAGGGACCCTCTACGAGCAGTACTTC. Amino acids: CASSPDALAGGTLYEQYF.

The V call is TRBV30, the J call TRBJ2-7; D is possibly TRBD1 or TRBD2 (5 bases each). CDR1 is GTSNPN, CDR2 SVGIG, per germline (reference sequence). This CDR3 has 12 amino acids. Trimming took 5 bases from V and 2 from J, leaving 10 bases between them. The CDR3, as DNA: TGTGCCTGGGGGGACGGAGCCTACGAGCAGTACTTC. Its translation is CAWGDGAYEQYF.

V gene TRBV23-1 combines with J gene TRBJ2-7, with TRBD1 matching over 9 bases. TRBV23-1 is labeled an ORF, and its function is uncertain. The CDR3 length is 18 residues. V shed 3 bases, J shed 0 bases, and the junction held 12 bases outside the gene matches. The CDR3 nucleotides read TGCGCCAGCAGTCATTCCGGACGGGACAGGGCAACCTCCTACGAGCAGTACTTC. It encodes CASSHSGRDRATSYEQYF.

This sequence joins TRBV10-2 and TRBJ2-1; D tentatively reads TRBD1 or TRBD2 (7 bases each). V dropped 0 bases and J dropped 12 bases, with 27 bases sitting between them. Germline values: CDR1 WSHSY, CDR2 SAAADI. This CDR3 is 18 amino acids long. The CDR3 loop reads CASSESRGGSPSSSGQFF. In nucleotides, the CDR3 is TGCGCCAGCAGTGAGTCCAGGGGGGGATCTCCCTCTTCTTCAGGGCAGTTCTTC.

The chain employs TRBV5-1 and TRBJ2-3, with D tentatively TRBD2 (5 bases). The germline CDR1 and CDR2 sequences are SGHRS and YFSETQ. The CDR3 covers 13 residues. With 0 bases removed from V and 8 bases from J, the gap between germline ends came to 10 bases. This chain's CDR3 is CASSLGVGATQYF. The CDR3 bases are TGCGCCAGCAGCTTGGGGGTGGGAGCTACGCAGTATTTT.

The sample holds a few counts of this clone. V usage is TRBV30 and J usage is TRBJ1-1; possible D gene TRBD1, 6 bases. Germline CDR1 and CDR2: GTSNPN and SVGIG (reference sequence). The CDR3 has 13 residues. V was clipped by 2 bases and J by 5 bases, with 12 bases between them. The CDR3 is CAWSPRRGTEAFF. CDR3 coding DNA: TGTGCCTGGAGTCCCCGGAGGGGGACTGAAGCTTTCTTT.

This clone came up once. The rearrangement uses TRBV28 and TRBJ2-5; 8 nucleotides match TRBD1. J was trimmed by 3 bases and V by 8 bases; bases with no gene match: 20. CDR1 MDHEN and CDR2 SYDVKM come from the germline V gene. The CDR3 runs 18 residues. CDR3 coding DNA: TGTGCCAGCTCCCACAGAGGGTCGGGACAGGTAATAGAAGAGACCCAGTACTTC. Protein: CASSHRGSGQVIEETQYF. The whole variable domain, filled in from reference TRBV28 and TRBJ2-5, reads DVKVTQSSRYLVKRTGEKVFLECVQDMDHENMFWYRQDPGLGLRLIYFSYDVKMKEKGDIPEGYSVSREKKERFSLILESASTNQTSMYLCASSHRGSGQVIEETQYFGPGTRLLVL.

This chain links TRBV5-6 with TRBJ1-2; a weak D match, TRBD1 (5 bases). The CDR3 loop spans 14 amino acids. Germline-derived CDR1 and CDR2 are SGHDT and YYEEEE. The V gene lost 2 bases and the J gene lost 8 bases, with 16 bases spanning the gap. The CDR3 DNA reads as TGTGCCAGCAGCTTTCCCCAGACGGGACGGGGCTACACCTTC. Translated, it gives CASSFPQTGRGYTF.

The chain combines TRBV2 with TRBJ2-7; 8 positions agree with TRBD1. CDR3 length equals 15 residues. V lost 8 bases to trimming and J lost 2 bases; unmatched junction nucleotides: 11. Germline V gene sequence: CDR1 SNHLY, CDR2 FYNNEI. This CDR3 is CASGGPGQVAYEQYF. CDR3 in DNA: TGTGCCAGCGGGGGCCCGGGACAGGTTGCCTACGAGCAGTACTTC.

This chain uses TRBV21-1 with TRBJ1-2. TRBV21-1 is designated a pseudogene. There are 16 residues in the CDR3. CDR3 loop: CASSKLRRRTNYGYTF. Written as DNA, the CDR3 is TGTGCCAGCAGCAAACTGCGGAGGAGAACTAACTATGGCTACACCTTC.

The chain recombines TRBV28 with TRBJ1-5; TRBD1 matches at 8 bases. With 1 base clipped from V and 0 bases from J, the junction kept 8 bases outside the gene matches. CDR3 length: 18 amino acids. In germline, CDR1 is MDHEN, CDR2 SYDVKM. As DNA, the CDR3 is TGTGCCAGCAGTTTATTGGGACAGGAGTTCTATAGCAATCAGCCCCAGCATTTT. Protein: CASSLLGQEFYSNQPQHF.

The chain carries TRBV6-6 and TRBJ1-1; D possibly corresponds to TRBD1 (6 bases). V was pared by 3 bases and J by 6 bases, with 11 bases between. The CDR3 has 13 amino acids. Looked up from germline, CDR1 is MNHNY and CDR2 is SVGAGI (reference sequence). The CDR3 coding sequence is TGTGCCAGCAGTTATCTTGGACAGTCTGAAGCTTTCTTT. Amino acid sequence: CASSYLGQSEAFF.

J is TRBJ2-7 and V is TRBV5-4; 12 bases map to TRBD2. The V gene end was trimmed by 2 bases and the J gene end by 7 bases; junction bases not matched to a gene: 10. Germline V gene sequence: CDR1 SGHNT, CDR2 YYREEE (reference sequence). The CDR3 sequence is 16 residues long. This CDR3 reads CASSFLLAGGRREQYF. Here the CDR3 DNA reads TGTGCCAGCAGCTTTTTACTAGCGGGAGGCCGTCGGGAGCAGTACTTC.

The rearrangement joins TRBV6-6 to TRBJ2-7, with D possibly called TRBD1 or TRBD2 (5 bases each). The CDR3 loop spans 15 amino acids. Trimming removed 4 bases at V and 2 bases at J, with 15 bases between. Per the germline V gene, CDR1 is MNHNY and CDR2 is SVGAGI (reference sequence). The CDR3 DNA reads TGTGCCAGCAGTTCCCCCCGGGACCCAACCTACGAGCAGTACTTC. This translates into CASSSPRDPTYEQYF.

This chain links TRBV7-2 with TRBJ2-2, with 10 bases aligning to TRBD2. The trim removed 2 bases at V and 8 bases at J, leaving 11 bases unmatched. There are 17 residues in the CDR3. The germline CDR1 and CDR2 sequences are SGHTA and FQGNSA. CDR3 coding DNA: TGTGCCAGCAGCTTATACTCCCTAGCGGGAGTCAGTGGGGAGCTGTTTTTT. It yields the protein CASSLYSLAGVSGELFF.

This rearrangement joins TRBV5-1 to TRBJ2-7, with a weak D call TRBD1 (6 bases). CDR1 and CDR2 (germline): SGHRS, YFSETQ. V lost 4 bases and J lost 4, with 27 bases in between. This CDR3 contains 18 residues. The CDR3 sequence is CASSARDGQQSGWYEQYF. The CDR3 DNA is TGCGCCAGCAGCGCGAGGGACGGACAGCAGTCGGGATGGTACGAGCAGTACTTC.

CDR3 nucleotide sequence: TGTGCCAGCAGGACTAGCGGGCAAGATACGCAGTATTTT. This gives the protein CASRTSGQDTQYF. The chain combines TRBV7-9 with TRBJ2-3; 10 positions match TRBD2. Germline loops: CDR1 SEHNR, CDR2 FQNEAQ (reference sequence). This CDR3 contains 13 residues. V lost 6 bases and J lost 5; bases outside the gene matches: 2.